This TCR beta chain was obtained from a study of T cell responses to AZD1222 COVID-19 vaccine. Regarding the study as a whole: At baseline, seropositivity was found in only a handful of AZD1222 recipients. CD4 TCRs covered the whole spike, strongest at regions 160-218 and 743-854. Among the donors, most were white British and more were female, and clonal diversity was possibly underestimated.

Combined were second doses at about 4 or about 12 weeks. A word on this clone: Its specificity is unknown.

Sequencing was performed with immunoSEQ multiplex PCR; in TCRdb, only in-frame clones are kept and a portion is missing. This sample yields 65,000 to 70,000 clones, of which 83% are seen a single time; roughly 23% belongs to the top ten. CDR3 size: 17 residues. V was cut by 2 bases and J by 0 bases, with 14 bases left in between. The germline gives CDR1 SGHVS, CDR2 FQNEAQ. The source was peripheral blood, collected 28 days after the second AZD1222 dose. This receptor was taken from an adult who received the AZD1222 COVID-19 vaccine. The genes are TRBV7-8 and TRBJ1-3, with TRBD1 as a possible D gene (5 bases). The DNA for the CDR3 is TGTGCCAGCAGCTTAAGGATGGGACGGTCCTCTGGAAACACCATATATTTT. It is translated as CASSLRMGRSSGNTIYF.